The 25 T cell receptor beta chains below were found in one sample sequenced in a study of long-term antiretroviral therapy in people with HIV. Survey-level immunoSEQ v3.0 assays were run. TCRdb keeps only in-frame clones here, not all; method: immunoSEQ multiplex PCR. Altogether tens of thousands of clones are present, approximately 80% being singletons, with the ten largest covering 2% to 2.5%. Sequencing used unsorted PBMCs, obtained 3 years after starting antiretroviral therapy. The receptor source for this set is a man aged 45-60 years with HIV.

The J gene is TRBJ2-2, the V gene TRBV7-3, with unresolved D. Trimming took 0 bases from V and 7 from J, leaving 9 bases between them. CDR3 length equals 14 residues. Germline V gene sequence: CDR1 SGHTA, CDR2 FQGTGA. This chain's CDR3 is CASSLTYGIGELFF. The CDR3 DNA follows: TGTGCCAGCAGCTTAACCTACGGTATCGGGGAGCTGTTTTTT. The full variable domain, with the rest looked up from reference TRBV7-3 and TRBJ2-2, is GAGVSQTPSNKVTEKGKYVELRCDPISGHTALYWYRQSLGQGPEFLIYFQGTGAADDSGLPNDRFFAVRPEGSVSTLKIQRTERGDSAVYLCASSLTYGIGELFFGEGSRLTVL.

V gene TRBV11-3 combines with J gene TRBJ2-2; TRBD1 matches 7 bases. Germline loops: CDR1 SGHNT, CDR2 YENEEA. The CDR3 has 14 residues. With V trimmed by 5 bases and J by 4 bases, 4 bases remained unmatched. The CDR3 reads CASSRQGSTGELFF. The CDR3 DNA sequence: TGTGCCAGCAGCCGACAGGGCTCCACCGGGGAGCTGTTTTTT.

This clone was observed a handful of times. The chain recombines TRBV27 with TRBJ2-3; D unresolved. The CDR3 consists of 14 residues. Germline CDR1 and CDR2: MNHEY and SMNVEV (reference sequence). The germline V and J ends were trimmed by 0 bases and 1 base, with 5 bases remaining between them. Here the CDR3 DNA reads TGTGCCAGCAGTTTATCCCACCGCACAGATACGCAGTATTTT. It encodes CASSLSHRTDTQYF.

The rearrangement joins TRBV10-3 to TRBJ2-1; 10 bases match TRBD2. V was pared by 8 bases and J by 4 bases, with 5 bases of the junction left unmatched. This CDR3 comprises 14 residues. Germline CDR1 is ENHRY and CDR2 is SYGVKD. The DNA of the CDR3 is TGTGCCATCGGATTTAGCGGGGGGTACAATGAGCAGTTCTTC. Translated, it gives CAIGFSGGYNEQFF.

The gene calls are TRBV4-1 and TRBJ1-1; D call uncertain. The germline gives CDR1 MGHRA, CDR2 YSYEKL. V was shortened by 3 bases and J by 0 bases, with 11 bases between the two germline ends. This CDR3 has 15 amino acids. The CDR3 DNA reads as TGCGCCAGCAGCCAGAGACACGTTATGAACACTGAAGCTTTCTTT. Translating it yields CASSQRHVMNTEAFF.

V usage is TRBV18 and J usage is TRBJ2-1, with TRBD2 matching 7 bases. CDR3 length: 16 residues. Per germline, CDR1 KGHSH and CDR2 LQKENI. V lost 1 base, J lost 1 base, and 4 bases stayed unmatched. CDR3 amino acids: CASSPLAGLSYNEQFF. The CDR3 bases are TGTGCCAGCTCACCACTAGCGGGCCTATCCTACAATGAGCAGTTCTTC.

The rearrangement links TRBV5-1 to TRBJ2-1, with 13 bases matching TRBD2. From germline, CDR1 is SGHRS and CDR2 YFSETQ. This CDR3 comprises 17 residues. V was clipped by 4 bases and J by 8 bases; unmatched bases: 12. The CDR3 nucleotides are TGCGCCAGCAGCGAACTAGCGGGAGGGAGTTCGTGGGATGAGCAGTTCTTC. Protein product: CASSELAGGSSWDEQFF. Supplemented by reference TRBV5-1 and TRBJ2-1, the full variable domain reads KAGVTQTPRYLIKTRGQQVTLSCSPISGHRSVSWYQQTPGQGLQFLFEYFSETQRNKGNFPGRFSGRQFSNSRSEMNVSTLELGDSALYLCASSELAGGSSWDEQFFGPGTRLTVL.

The chain employs TRBV9 and TRBJ1-2, with a weak D call TRBD1 (5 bases). CDR1 and CDR2 (germline): SGDLS, YYNGEE. Trimming cost V 4 bases and J 8 bases, with 21 bases left between them. This CDR3 is 15 amino acids long. CDR3 coding DNA: TGTGCCAGCAGCCCGACCCCGGGCCAGGGCGGGGGCTACACCTTC. Its protein product is CASSPTPGQGGGYTF. The full variable domain, in which reference TRBV9 and TRBJ1-2 provide the parts outside the CDR3, is DSGVTQTPKHLITATGQRVTLRCSPRSGDLSVYWYQQSLDQGLQFLIQYYNGEERAKGNILERFSAQQFPDLHSELNLSSLELGDSALYFCASSPTPGQGGGYTFGSGTRLTVV.

The gene calls are TRBV6-1 and TRBJ1-2; possible D gene TRBD1, 6 bases. Trimming cost V 2 bases and J 8 bases, with 12 bases left between them. The CDR3 sequence is 13 residues long. Looked up from germline, CDR1 is MNHNS and CDR2 is SASEGT. CDR3 residues: CASSEQGFAGYTF. CDR3 nucleotide sequence: TGTGCCAGCAGTGAACAGGGGTTTGCAGGCTACACCTTC.

This clone was observed a handful of times. This rearrangement joins TRBV7-9 to TRBJ1-2; a possible D gene is TRBD1 (6 bases). This CDR3 region has 16 residues. V shed 1 base and J shed 2 bases, with 14 bases lying between them. From germline, CDR1 is SEHNR and CDR2 FQNEAQ (reference sequence). Written as DNA, the CDR3 is TGTGCCAGCAGCTTAGGGGGGGCGGAGAAGAACTATGGCTACACCTTC. This encodes CASSLGGAEKNYGYTF.

J is TRBJ2-7 and V is TRBV25-1; 13 nucleotides agree with TRBD2. The CDR3 is 16 amino acids. Germline CDR1 MGHDK, CDR2 SYGVNS. Trimming cost V 5 bases and J 0 bases; bases outside gene matches: 4. The CDR3 DNA follows: TGTGCCAGCAGTAGGGGACTAGCGGGGTCCTCCTACGAGCAGTACTTC. Translated, it gives CASSRGLAGSSYEQYF.

This clone was found once. The V gene is TRBV6-6, the J gene TRBJ1-1; D possibly corresponds to TRBD1 (5 bases). The CDR3 loop spans 15 amino acids. V was cut by 0 bases and J by 0 bases, with 8 bases left in between. CDR1 and CDR2 from the germline V gene are MNHNY and SVGAGI (reference sequence). CDR3 amino acids: CASSYSAGLNTEAFF. The CDR3 DNA sequence: TGTGCCAGCAGTTACTCAGCAGGGCTGAACACTGAAGCTTTCTTT.

The chain uses TRBV28 and TRBJ2-3; 7 nucleotides align to TRBD2. Trimming removed 5 bases from V and 1 base from J; junction bases left unmatched: 6. Germline V gene lookup returns CDR1 MDHEN and CDR2 SYDVKM. This CDR3 has 15 amino acids. CDR3 loop: CASSGGTSGTDTQYF. The CDR3 DNA follows: TGTGCCAGCAGTGGAGGTACTAGCGGCACAGATACGCAGTATTTT.

V is TRBV4-3 and J is TRBJ1-2; D may be TRBD1 (6 bases). This CDR3 is 15 amino acids long. The germline V gene encodes CDR1 LGHNA and CDR2 YSLEER. Trimming cost V 1 base and J 5 bases, with 14 bases left between them. Here the CDR3 DNA reads TGCGCCAGCAGCCAAGTTGGAGGGGGGTTATATGGCTACACCTTC. Translation: CASSQVGGGLYGYTF.

This clone was detected once. The V call is TRBV6-5, the J call TRBJ1-1; no reliable D call. This CDR3 contains 14 residues. From germline, CDR1 is MNHEY and CDR2 SVGAGI. V lost 2 bases to trimming and J lost 1 base, with 8 bases between them. CDR3 DNA sequence: TGTGCCAGCAGTTACATAGCATGGAACACTGAAGCTTTCTTT. It specifies CASSYIAWNTEAFF.

This chain uses TRBV28 with TRBJ2-7, with 7 positions matching TRBD1. The trim removed 5 bases at V and 0 bases at J, leaving 4 bases unmatched. Germline V gives CDR1 MDHEN, CDR2 SYDVKM. The CDR3 sequence is 14 residues long. The CDR3 region is CASSRTGSSYEQYF. CDR3 in DNA: TGTGCCAGCAGTAGGACAGGATCCTCCTACGAGCAGTACTTC.

The chain uses TRBV5-1 and TRBJ1-1; D possibly corresponds to TRBD1 (6 bases). CDR1 is SGHRS, CDR2 YFSETQ, per germline. Trimming took 4 bases from V and 4 from J, leaving 17 bases between them. The length of the CDR3 is 15 residues. The CDR3 DNA reads TGCGCCAGCAGCCTAAGTTACAGGGACGGCACTGAAGCTTTCTTT. Translation: CASSLSYRDGTEAFF.

This clone was found once. This chain links TRBV7-2 with TRBJ2-6; D unclear. Germline CDR1 SGHTA, CDR2 FQGNSA. V was shortened by 8 bases and J by 0 bases, with 8 bases between the two germline ends. The CDR3 sequence is 14 residues long. CDR3 in amino acids: CASEQLSGANVLTF. The CDR3 DNA follows: TGTGCCAGCGAACAGCTCTCTGGGGCCAACGTCCTGACTTTC.

The V gene is TRBV27, the J gene TRBJ2-5, with D possibly TRBD1 on 6 matching bases. V was clipped by 2 bases and J by 5 bases, with 12 bases between them. Germline V gives CDR1 MNHEY, CDR2 SMNVEV (reference sequence). The CDR3 spans 14 residues. The CDR3 loop reads CASSLRRGLETQYF. The DNA for the CDR3 is TGTGCCAGCAGTTTACGCAGGGGTTTGGAGACCCAGTACTTC.

This chain uses TRBV7-9 with TRBJ1-4; TRBD1 is a possible D gene (5 bases). There are 14 residues in the CDR3. Germline-derived CDR1 and CDR2 are SEHNR and FQNEAQ (reference sequence). V was cut by 3 bases and J by 4 bases, with 9 bases left in between. The CDR3 reads CASSFGAYNEKLFF. CDR3 DNA sequence: TGTGCCAGCAGCTTCGGGGCTTATAATGAAAAACTGTTTTTT.

The chain employs TRBV30 and TRBJ1-5, with 7 bases that match TRBD1. J was trimmed by 3 bases and V by 7 bases; bases with no gene match: 6. The germline V gene has CDR1 GTSNPN and CDR2 SVGIG (reference sequence). The CDR3 is 13 residues long. The CDR3 loop is CAFRQGANQPQHF. The CDR3, as DNA: TGTGCCTTTAGACAGGGCGCCAATCAGCCCCAGCATTTT.

The chain recombines TRBV11-3 with TRBJ2-1; 11 positions agree with TRBD2. In germline, CDR1 is SGHNT, CDR2 YENEEA. This CDR3 has 15 amino acids. With 2 bases clipped from V and 4 bases from J, the junction kept 1 base outside the gene matches. CDR3 in DNA: TGTGCCAGCAGCTTAACTAGCGGGGGATACAATGAGCAGTTCTTC. It specifies CASSLTSGGYNEQFF.

This clone was picked up a small number of times. The chain joins TRBV27 to TRBJ1-5; tentative D call: TRBD1 (5 bases). Germline CDR1 is MNHEY and CDR2 is SMNVEV (reference sequence). The CDR3 runs to 12 residues. Trimming cost V 4 bases and J 8 bases, with 9 bases left between them. The CDR3 nucleotides read TGTGCCAGCAGTTCTAGGGGAGAGCCCCAGCATTTT. Translation gives CASSSRGEPQHF.

The genes are TRBV7-3 and TRBJ2-2, with D possibly TRBD1 on 6 matching bases. The ends were cut back, 4 bases at V and 4 bases at J, with 13 bases in the middle. This CDR3 region has 15 residues. Per the germline V gene, CDR1 is SGHTA and CDR2 is FQGTGA. DNA for the CDR3: TGTGCCAGCAGCTCAACTCAGGGGACCACCGGGGAGCTGTTTTTT. This codes for CASSSTQGTTGELFF.

The rearrangement joins TRBV28 to TRBJ1-4, with a weak D call TRBD1 (6 bases). V gave up 5 bases and J gave up 7 bases, with 17 bases separating them. From germline, CDR1 is MDHEN and CDR2 SYDVKM. The length of the CDR3 is 15 residues. CDR3 nucleotides: TGTGCCAGCAGTCCCCCAGGGGCTTTGGGTGAAAAACTGTTTTTT. Protein product: CASSPPGALGEKLFF.